This is a list of T cell receptor beta chains from one sample in a study of response to subunit inactivated influenza vaccine. TCRdb processed the RT-PCR reads anew with MiXCR; each CDR3 protein has one entry. The sample consists of about 650,000 distinct CDR3 sequences, around 13% of them appearing once. The sample consisted of PBMCs from blood, taken around 14 days before vaccination. These receptors all come from a man aged 50-60 years who received an inactivated influenza vaccine. The conserved cysteine and the conserved F or W are not part of the CDR3 here.

j_call v_call cdr3_aa
TRBJ2-7 TRBV12-5 ASGLPTGTVYEQY
TRBJ2-1 TRBV12-3/TRBV12-4 ASSLAGVINEQF
TRBJ2-4 TRBV5-1 ASSLVQGATKNIQY
TRBJ2-7 TRBV29-1 SVRDRRSYEQY
TRBJ2-4 TRBV10-3 AISESARSTGGPAKNIQY
TRBJ1-3 TRBV29-1 SVEESSGNTIY
TRBJ2-5 TRBV6-1 ASSEQDRAGTQY
TRBJ1-6 TRBV2 ASREGGTYNSPLH
TRBJ2-3 TRBV20-1 AKWVGRTDTQY
TRBJ2-4 TRBV4-1 ASSPRSRGGGGAKNIQY
TRBJ2-3 TRBV7-7 ASSAWELDTQY
TRBJ1-5 TRBV2 ASGSLSGYQPQH
TRBJ1-1 TRBV5-1 ASSSASGGYTEAF
TRBJ2-2 TRBV6-1 ASNRPGQGVPGELF
TRBJ2-1 TRBV18 ASSPLGAGNEQF
TRBJ2-7 TRBV7-2 ASSFREGGEQY
TRBJ2-5 TRBV18 ASSTSAKQETQY
TRBJ2-5 TRBV10-3 AISESVETQY
TRBJ2-3 TRBV12-3/TRBV12-4 ASSPPGQSTDTQY
TRBJ1-1 TRBV4-3 ASSQGQDNTEAF
TRBJ2-7 TRBV5-1 ASSDGDRGPPYEQY
TRBJ2-3 TRBV4-1 ATSPLQGATDTQY
TRBJ2-1 TRBV6-1 ASLRSKTLAGGYNEQF
TRBJ1-4 TRBV5-1 ASSLNAENEKLF
TRBJ1-1 TRBV10-3 AISEHIEGVGDTEAF
TRBJ1-1 TRBV4-3 ASSPFTGGGTEAF
TRBJ2-7 TRBV5-1 ASSFTAAYEQY
TRBJ2-1 TRBV11-2 ASRNRGHLFYNEQF
TRBJ1-6 TRBV12-3/TRBV12-4 ASSGRGKNSPPH
TRBJ2-1 TRBV9 ASSVAVAGGFENEQF
TRBJ2-5 TRBV20-1 SARSNRDREQETQY
TRBJ2-5 TRBV10-3 AISDRDRGQTQY
TRBJ1-2 TRBV12-3/TRBV12-4 ASSPPLRGYT
TRBJ2-5 TRBV20-1 SASPGRGFQAQY
TRBJ1-6 TRBV11-2 ASSALNSPLH
TRBJ2-1 TRBV29-1 SVRGGDSHNEQF
TRBJ1-5 TRBV4-3 ASSQVQGQPQH
TRBJ1-4 TRBV20-1 SAGDSGRSEKLF
TRBJ2-5 TRBV28 ASSPGRATSGSIGETQY
TRBJ2-3 TRBV4-3 ASSQLAGVGDTQY
TRBJ2-7 TRBV6-5 ASSYRGTGSYEQY
TRBJ2-1 TRBV3-1 ASRAGGNNEQF
TRBJ2-3 TRBV6-1 ASSLSAGLADTQY
TRBJ2-2 TRBV7-9 ASSFGRGNTGELF
TRBJ1-5 TRBV11-2 ASSSSTGSGQPQH
TRBJ2-3 TRBV24-1 ATSDPGRRGTDTQY
TRBJ1-6 TRBV6-5 ASSYSAGTGNSPLH
TRBJ2-3 TRBV3-1 ASSPTMSTDTQY
TRBJ2-5 TRBV24-1 ATSDLKAAGETQY